The sequence of this T cell receptor beta chain was determined in a study of blood T cell repertoires in COVID-19. The wider study: Researchers got acute and convalescent COVID-19 samples from the United States, Italy and Spain. Nucleic acid was either cDNA or gDNA, and it came from T cells, B-cell-depleted T cells, or PBMCs.

The authors' processing: Amplification of reference gene primers was used by the study to estimate nucleated cell counts. The repertoire was sequenced with immunoSEQ multiplex PCR; TCRdb's copy has only in-frame clones and lacks some. V and J calls and clone size are given by that table; D and trimming were obtained from the DNA. The top ten hold approximately 7% of the sample, which has about 48,000 clones, roughly four fifths seen once. The CDR3 contains 12 residues. V lost 8 bases to trimming and J lost 3 bases; unmatched junction nucleotides: 2. Per germline, CDR1 SNHLY and CDR2 FYNNEI. V usage is TRBV2 and J usage is TRBJ2-7, with 9 nucleotides matching TRBD1. Specimen: peripheral blood. The receptor was derived from a man in his forties or fifties with acute or convalescent COVID-19. CDR3 in DNA: TGTGCCAGCGGGACAGGGTACTACGAGCAGTACTTC. Protein sequence: CASGTGYYEQYF.